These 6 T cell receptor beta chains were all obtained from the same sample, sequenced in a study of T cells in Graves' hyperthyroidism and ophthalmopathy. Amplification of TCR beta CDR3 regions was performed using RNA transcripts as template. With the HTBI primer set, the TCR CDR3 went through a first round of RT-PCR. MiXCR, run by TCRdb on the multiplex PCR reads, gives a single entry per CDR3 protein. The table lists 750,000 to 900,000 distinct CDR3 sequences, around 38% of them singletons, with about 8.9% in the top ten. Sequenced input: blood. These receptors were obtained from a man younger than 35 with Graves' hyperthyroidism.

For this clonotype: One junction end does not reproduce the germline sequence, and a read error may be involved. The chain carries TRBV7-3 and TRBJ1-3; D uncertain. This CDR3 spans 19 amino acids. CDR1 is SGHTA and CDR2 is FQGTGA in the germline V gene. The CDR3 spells CASSHRPILMLYTGNTIYF. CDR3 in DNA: TGCGCCAGCAGCCACCGACCGATCCTAATGCTGTATACTGGAAACACCATATATTTT. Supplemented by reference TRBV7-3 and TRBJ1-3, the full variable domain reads GAGVSQTPSNKVTEKGKYVELRCDPISGHTALYWYRQSLGQGPEFLIYFQGTGAADDSGLPNDRFFAVRPEGSVSTLKIQRTERGDSAVYLCASSHRPILMLYTGNTIYFGEGSWLTVV.

This chain's CDR3 is CSAPHDPTNEKLFF. The CDR3 coding sequence is TGCAGTGCCCCTCACGACCCAACTAATGAAAAACTGTTTTTT. The chain recombines TRBV20-1 with TRBJ1-4; no definite D call. The CDR3 consists of 14 residues. The V end lost 6 bases, the J end lost 0 bases, and 11 bases lay between the germline ends. Germline loops: CDR1 DFQATT, CDR2 SNEGSKA (reference sequence).

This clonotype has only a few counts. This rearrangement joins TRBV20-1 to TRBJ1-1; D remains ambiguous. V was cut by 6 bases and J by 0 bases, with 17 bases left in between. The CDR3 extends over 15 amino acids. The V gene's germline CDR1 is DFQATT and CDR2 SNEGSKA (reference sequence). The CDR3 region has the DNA TGCAGTGCCCCCCACCCTGCGCAGTTGAACACTGAAGCTTTCTTT. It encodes CSAPHPAQLNTEAFF.

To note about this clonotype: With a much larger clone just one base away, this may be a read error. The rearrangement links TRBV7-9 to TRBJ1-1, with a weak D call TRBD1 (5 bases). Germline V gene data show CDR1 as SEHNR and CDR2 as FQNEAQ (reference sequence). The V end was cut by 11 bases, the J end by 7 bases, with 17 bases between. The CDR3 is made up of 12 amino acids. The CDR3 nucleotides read TGTGCCGGGAACAGGCTGGGGGGTGAAGCTTTCTTT. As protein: CAGNRLGGEAFF. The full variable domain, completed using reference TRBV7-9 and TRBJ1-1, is DTGVSQNPRHKITKRGQNVTFRCDPISEHNRLYWYRQTLGQGPEFLTYFQNEAQLEKSRLLSDRFSAERPKGSFSTLEIQRTEQGDSAMYLCAGNRLGGEAFFGQGTRLTVV.

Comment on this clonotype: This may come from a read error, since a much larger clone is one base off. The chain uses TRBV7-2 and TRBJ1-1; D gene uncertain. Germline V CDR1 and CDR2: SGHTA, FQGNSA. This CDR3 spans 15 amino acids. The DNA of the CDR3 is TGTGCCAGCAGCTTAGTTATGTTGTACGGGGATCCAGCTTCCTTT. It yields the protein CASSLVMLYGDPASF.

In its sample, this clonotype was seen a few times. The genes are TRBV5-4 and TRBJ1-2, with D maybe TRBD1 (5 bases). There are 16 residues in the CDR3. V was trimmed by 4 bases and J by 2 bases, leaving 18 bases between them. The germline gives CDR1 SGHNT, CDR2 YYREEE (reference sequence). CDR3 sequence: CASSPSPPDRNYGYTF. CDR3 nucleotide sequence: TGTGCCAGCAGCCCATCGCCGCCCGACAGAAACTATGGCTACACCTTC.